This passage covers 14 T cell receptor beta chains from one sample sequenced in a study of graft-versus-host responses after intestinal transplantation listed by TCRdb under 2021. Antigens of these TCRs are unknown. What the time point label conveys for this sample: cells obtained before transplantation from donor or recipient. Libraries came from the immunoSEQ multiplex PCR assay. TCRdb took over this immuneACCESS table, retaining in-frame rearrangements with V and J assigned. Such tables are incomplete; in checked studies, under half of the missing clones stem from an unresolved V gene, and the remainder is unexplained. Across this sample there are around 90,000 clones, with around 92% seen only once. About 0.073% of the sample lies in the top ten. The input for sequencing was unstimulated CD8+ T cells sorted from spleen or lymph node cells, taken before transplant. Receptors were obtained from a human donor who was the organ donor for an intestinal transplant.

The gene calls are TRBV15 and TRBJ2-3; maybe TRBD1 (5 bases). The CDR3 extends over 17 amino acids. CDR1 is LNHNV, CDR2 YYDKDF, per germline (reference sequence). The V end was cut by 9 bases, the J end by 4 bases, with 26 bases between. The CDR3: CATQGRSGPGKADTQYF. The DNA for the CDR3 is TGTGCCACGCAGGGTCGGTCAGGGCCAGGGAAGGCAGATACGCAGTATTTT. Full variable domain (remainder filled in from reference TRBV15 and TRBJ2-3): DAMVIQNPRYQVTQFGKPVTLSCSQTLNHNVMYWYQQKSSQAPKLLFHYYDKDFNNEADTPDNFQSRRPNTSFCFLDIRSPGLGDTAMYLCATQGRSGPGKADTQYFGPGTRLTVL.

In this sample, this clone turned up once. V and J are TRBV27 and TRBJ2-3, with D unresolved. CDR1 and CDR2 from the germline V gene are MNHEY and SMNVEV (reference sequence). This CDR3 comprises 11 residues. Trimming left V 1 base short and J 7 bases short, with 3 bases between. The chain's CDR3 is CASSLYNTQYF. CDR3 sequence (DNA): TGTGCCAGCAGTTTATATAATACGCAGTATTTT.

Remarks on this clone: The sample has other DNA sequences that encode this CDR3 too. The chain carries TRBV7-8 and TRBJ2-1; 9 bases are shared with TRBD2. This CDR3 is 17 amino acids long. Germline values: CDR1 SGHVS, CDR2 FQNEAQ. Germline trimming cut 3 bases from V and 0 bases from J; bases unmatched to any gene: 6. In nucleotides, the CDR3 is TGTGCCAGCAGCTTGGCTGCTAGCGGGAACTCCTACAATGAGCAGTTCTTC. Translated, it gives CASSLAASGNSYNEQFF.

The chain recombines TRBV5-1 with TRBJ2-6; maybe TRBD1 (6 bases). V was cut by 4 bases and J by 2 bases, with 13 bases left in between. CDR1 is SGHRS and CDR2 is YFSETQ in the germline V gene. The CDR3 consists of 16 residues. The CDR3 DNA reads TGCGCCAGCAGCGATCGAGAGGGGGCTGGGGCCAACGTCCTGACTTTC. It codes for CASSDREGAGANVLTF.

This chain joins TRBV7-9 and TRBJ2-7; 7 bases are shared with TRBD1. The CDR3 sequence is 14 residues long. Germline CDR1 SEHNR, CDR2 FQNEAQ (reference sequence). Trimming took 2 bases from V and 0 from J; bases not matched to a gene: 1. The CDR3 DNA is TGTGCCAGCAGCTTACCAGGGGGCTCCTACGAGCAGTACTTC. The encoded protein is CASSLPGGSYEQYF.

The chain recombines TRBV27 with TRBJ2-7, with TRBD2 identical over 7 bases. Per germline, CDR1 MNHEY and CDR2 SMNVEV (reference sequence). The CDR3 is 17 residues long. The junction had 17 bases not matched to a gene; V was cut back by 5 bases and J by 4 bases. CDR3 in DNA: TGTGCCAGCAGTCCCCGGGGTCCGGGACTAAAAATTTACGAGCAGTACTTC. Translation: CASSPRGPGLKIYEQYF.

The rearrangement links TRBV5-6 to TRBJ2-5; TRBD2 is a possible D gene (6 bases). Trimming took 0 bases from V and 5 from J, leaving 11 bases between them. Germline CDR1 and CDR2: SGHDT and YYEEEE. This CDR3 has 14 amino acids. Written as DNA, the CDR3 is TGTGCCAGCAGCTTGGCGATGGGAGGTGAGACCCAGTACTTC. As protein: CASSLAMGGETQYF.

The CDR3 reads CASGTGDNGYTF. Written as DNA, the CDR3 is TGTGCCAGCGGTACAGGGGACAATGGCTACACCTTC. The V and J genes are TRBV27 and TRBJ1-2, with 7 bases aligning to TRBD1. Germline values: CDR1 MNHEY, CDR2 SMNVEV (reference sequence). The CDR3 spans 12 residues. V shed 8 bases and J 6 bases; nucleotides not matched to a gene: 6.

The V gene is TRBV30, the J gene TRBJ1-5; TRBD1 is a possible D gene (5 bases). This CDR3 contains 14 residues. CDR1 is GTSNPN, CDR2 SVGIG, per germline (reference sequence). V lost 1 base and J lost 2, with 9 bases in between. The CDR3 sequence: CAWSEGIGNQPQHF. The CDR3 coding sequence is TGTGCCTGGAGTGAGGGGATCGGCAATCAGCCCCAGCATTTT.

The V and J genes are TRBV6-5 and TRBJ2-3, with D uncertain. Between the trimmed V and J ends, which lost 5 bases and 2 bases, there was a span of 14 bases. CDR3 length: 15 amino acids. The germline gives CDR1 MNHEY, CDR2 SVGAGI. The CDR3 protein is CASSPNAFNTDTQYF. The DNA for the CDR3 is TGTGCCAGCAGTCCTAACGCCTTTAACACAGATACGCAGTATTTT.

The chain joins TRBV13 to TRBJ2-5; TRBD2 matches at 14 bases. With 5 bases clipped from V and 4 bases from J, the junction kept 15 bases outside the gene matches. CDR3 length equals 19 residues. CDR1 and CDR2 (germline): PRHDT, FYEKMQ (reference sequence). CDR3 nucleotide sequence: TGTGCCAGCAGCACCCGGACGGGGACTAGCGGGAGTGTTGGAGAGACCCAGTACTTC. Its protein product is CASSTRTGTSGSVGETQYF.

V usage is TRBV30 and J usage is TRBJ2-5; 10 bases are a match to TRBD2. CDR1 is GTSNPN, CDR2 SVGIG, per germline (reference sequence). V trimming: 1 base; J trimming: 2 bases; junction bases outside the gene matches: 7. The CDR3 totals 16 residues. The CDR3 DNA reads as TGTGCCTGGAGTGCGGGGAGCGGGAGGGGGCAAGAGACCCAGTACTTC. Protein sequence: CAWSAGSGRGQETQYF.

The CDR3 reads CSVESVRVYGYTF. CDR3 in DNA: TGCAGCGTTGAAAGCGTCAGGGTTTATGGCTACACCTTC. The V gene is TRBV29-1, the J gene TRBJ1-2; maybe TRBD1 (5 bases). Looked up from germline, CDR1 is SQVTM and CDR2 is ANQGSEA. Trimming took 2 bases from V and 5 from J, leaving 12 bases between them. The CDR3 runs to 13 residues.

The chain couples TRBV9 to TRBJ2-5, with 12 bases identical to TRBD1. The better agreement between TRBJ2-7 and the DNA end casts doubt on the J call. CDR3 length equals 14 residues. CDR1 is SGDLS and CDR2 is YYNGEE in the germline V gene. The CDR3 region has the DNA TGTGCCAGCAAGCCGGGACAGGGGGCCGGCGAGCAGTACTTC. Amino acid sequence: CASKPGQGAGEQYF.